The clone carrying this T cell receptor (beta chain) appeared a few times. V shed 7 bases and J 6 bases; nucleotides not matched to a gene: 8. Germline values: CDR1 ENHRY, CDR2 SYGVKD. The CDR3 length is 14 residues. Each CDR3 protein gets one entry after TCRdb re-called the RT-PCR reads with MiXCR. The sample carries more than 600,000 distinct CDR3 sequences, approximately 15% recorded once. Sequencing was carried out using memory CD4+ T cells from blood. V is TRBV10-3 and J is TRBJ2-2; 7 bases fit TRBD1. The sequence derives from a female donor in good health, serving as a healthy control. The CDR3 DNA reads TGTGCCATCAACTCGGGACAGAAGGCCGGGGAGCTGTTTTTT. Its protein is CAINSGQKAGELFF.